This T cell receptor beta chain appears in the sequencing data of a study of Tregs in tolerant kidney transplant recipients. As to this clone: The target antigen is unknown.

Trimming stripped 5 bases from V and 3 bases from J, with 7 bases between. CDR3 size: 12 residues. Germline V gives CDR1 WNHNN, CDR2 SYGVQD (reference sequence). Study observations and caveats: Few patients were studied, so findings need validation in larger groups. Expanding Tregs on activated donor B cells appeared to best identify donor-specific TCRbeta clones.

CD4+CD25+CD127- Tregs, CD4+CD25- non-Tregs, CD4 and CD8 cells were sorted. Libraries were prepared by immunoSEQ multiplex PCR; TCRdb keeps only in-frame clonotypes and omits some of them. The sample includes some 60,000 clones, 80% to 90% of them seen just once. The chain joins TRBV10-1 to TRBJ1-2; no reliable D call. The sequenced sample was CD4+ T cells from blood. This receptor was obtained from a human donor in good health. The CDR3 DNA follows: TGCGCCAGCAGTCATGGCTACTATGGCTACACCTTC. This gives the protein CASSHGYYGYTF.